A selection of T cell receptor beta chains follows, all from one sample in a study of T cell changes during pregnancy in multiple sclerosis. The protocol was immunoSEQ multiplex PCR, while the TCRdb copy is restricted to in-frame clones and leaves out a portion. The data show tens of thousands of clones, roughly 93% seen once. Material: peripheral blood, obtained in the second trimester of pregnancy. The receptors here all came from a female donor with multiple sclerosis, enrolled in a pregnancy study. The CDR3 runs from the conserved cysteine through the conserved F or W. A D gene is named only where the DNA matches it firmly.

TRBJ1-2 TRBV7-9 . 14 CASSLEGVGPGYTF TGTGCCAGCAGCTTAGAAGGGGTAGGGCCTGGCTACACCTTC
TRBJ1-1 TRBV2 TRBD1 14 CASSEGQGITEAFF TGTGCCAGCAGTGAGGGACAGGGAATCACTGAAGCTTTCTTT
TRBJ1-1 TRBV6-5 . 14 CASTKVQLNTEAFF TGTGCCAGCACCAAGGTACAGCTGAACACTGAAGCTTTCTTT
TRBJ2-1 TRBV15 TRBD2 17 CATSRDITSGSYNEQFF TGTGCCACCAGCAGAGATATCACTAGCGGGTCCTACAATGAGCAGTTCTTC
TRBJ2-7 TRBV27 . 15 CASSLFQGAVYEQYF TGTGCCAGCAGTTTATTTCAGGGCGCGGTATACGAGCAGTACTTC
TRBJ2-3 TRBV19 TRBD2 18 CASSIGSLAGGIPHTQYF TGTGCCAGTAGTATAGGTTCCCTAGCGGGGGGAATACCCCATACGCAGTATTTT
TRBJ1-1 TRBV10-2 . 13 CASSENRDTEAFF TGCGCCAGCAGTGAGAACAGGGACACTGAAGCTTTCTTT
TRBJ1-5 TRBV4-1 . 13 CASSQGHYQPQHF TGCGCCAGCAGCCAAGGACACTATCAGCCCCAGCATTTT
TRBJ1-5 TRBV29-1 . 18 CSVVGGLSSGGNNQPQHF TGCAGCGTTGTTGGTGGGTTGTCTTCCGGGGGGAATAATCAGCCCCAGCATTTT
TRBJ2-1 TRBV6-1 TRBD2 16 CASSEGTSGAYNEQFF TGTGCCAGCAGTGAGGGGACTAGCGGGGCCTACAATGAGCAGTTCTTC
TRBJ2-3 TRBV6-5 . 11 CASSQTDTQYF TGTGCCAGCAGTCAAACAGATACGCAGTATTTT
TRBJ1-6 TRBV6-1 . 15 CASSEVSGNNSPLHF TGTGCCAGCAGTGAAGTGTCAGGGAATAATTCACCCCTCCACTTT
TRBJ1-5 TRBV5-1 . 13 CASSFSSNQPQHF TGCGCCAGCAGCTTCAGTTCCAATCAGCCCCAGCATTTT
TRBJ2-5 TRBV7-3 . 13 CASSRELQETQYF TGTGCCAGCAGCAGAGAACTCCAAGAGACCCAGTACTTC